The 6 T cell receptor beta chains in this list originate from one sample, sequenced in a study of T cells in Graves' hyperthyroidism and ophthalmopathy. RNA transcripts served as the template for amplifying TCR beta CDR3 regions. Initially, a first-round RT-PCR of the TCR CDR3 employed the HTBI primer set. In TCRdb, the multiplex PCR reads were re-called with MiXCR into one record per CDR3 protein. The data show around 500,000 distinct CDR3 sequences, 12% to 15% seen once. Sample: blood. All receptors come from a woman aged 40-49 years with Graves' hyperthyroidism.

The gene calls are TRBV10-2 and TRBJ2-2; either TRBD1 or TRBD2 may fit D (7 bases each). Germline CDR1 and CDR2: WSHSY and SAAADI. The length of the CDR3 is 14 residues. Between the trimmed V and J ends, which lost 8 bases and 5 bases, there was a span of 15 bases. CDR3 coding DNA: TGCGCCAGCGCAGGGGGGGCGGGAACCGGGGAGCTGTTTTTT. Translating it yields CASAGGAGTGELFF.

The chain uses TRBV2 and TRBJ2-2, with 9 positions matching TRBD1. The CDR3 length is 16 residues. V trimming: 2 bases; J trimming: 7 bases; junction bases outside the gene matches: 8. CDR1 is SNHLY, CDR2 FYNNEI, per germline. CDR3 sequence reads: CASSETSGTGYGELFF. In nucleotides, the CDR3 is TGTGCCAGCAGTGAAACCTCCGGGACAGGGTACGGGGAGCTGTTTTTT.

The chain employs TRBV19 and TRBJ2-1; D ambiguous. The germline CDR1 and CDR2 sequences are LNHDA and SQIVND (reference sequence). There are 13 residues in the CDR3. The V end lost 3 bases, the J end lost 7 bases, and 10 bases lay between the germline ends. The CDR3 region is CASSMNYGNEQFF. CDR3 DNA: TGTGCCAGTAGTATGAACTACGGGAATGAGCAGTTCTTC.

J is TRBJ1-2 and V is TRBV5-1, with 12 bases identical to TRBD1. J lost 2 bases, V lost 8 bases, and 7 bases had no gene match. CDR3 length: 15 amino acids. Germline-derived CDR1 and CDR2 are SGHRS and YFSETQ. The CDR3 coding sequence is TGCGCCAGTTGGGACAGGGGGCGATTAAACTATGGCTACACCTTC. Its protein is CASWDRGRLNYGYTF.

Ten or more counts support this clonotype. V gene TRBV28 combines with J gene TRBJ2-5, with D maybe TRBD2 (7 bases). V was cut by 6 bases and J by 5 bases, with 19 bases left in between. Per germline, CDR1 MDHEN and CDR2 SYDVKM. CDR3 length equals 15 residues. CDR3 nucleotides: TGTGCCAGCAGGGGGGGGGCGGGAGTGGATGAGACCCAGTACTTC. The encoded protein is CASRGGAGVDETQYF. The whole variable domain, remainder taken from reference TRBV28 and TRBJ2-5, is DVKVTQSSRYLVKRTGEKVFLECVQDMDHENMFWYRQDPGLGLRLIYFSYDVKMKEKGDIPEGYSVSREKKERFSLILESASTNQTSMYLCASRGGAGVDETQYFGPGTRLLVL.

This clonotype was observed many times. The chain recombines TRBV9 with TRBJ1-3; D possibly corresponds to TRBD1 (6 bases). The CDR3 totals 15 residues. The germline V and J ends were trimmed by 0 bases and 0 bases, with 7 bases remaining between them. Germline V gives CDR1 SGDLS, CDR2 YYNGEE. The CDR3 loop reads CASSVAGASGNTIYF. CDR3 sequence (DNA): TGTGCCAGCAGCGTAGCAGGGGCCTCTGGAAACACCATATATTTT.